These 21 T cell receptor beta chains were sequenced from one sample in a study of blood T cell repertoires in COVID-19. Profiled with immunoSEQ multiplex PCR; TCRdb holds only in-frame clones, not every one. The sample includes 300,000 to 350,000 clones, around nine tenths of them seen just once. Sequencing input: peripheral blood. Source of these receptors: a woman between 18 and 29 years old who had recovered from COVID-19.

The rearrangement joins TRBV18 to TRBJ1-1; D is possibly TRBD1 (6 bases). Germline assignment: CDR1 KGHSH and CDR2 LQKENI. The CDR3 contains 17 residues. Trimming took off 3 bases at V and 3 bases at J, with 20 bases between the two ends. CDR3 nucleotide sequence: TGTGCCAGCTCACCCCTCCCCCAAACAGGGCGGGACACTGAAGCTTTCTTT. This encodes CASSPLPQTGRDTEAFF.

This clone has only one observation. The V call is TRBV18, the J call TRBJ1-3; D is unresolved. Between the trimmed V and J ends, which lost 3 bases and 4 bases, there was a span of 7 bases. Germline V gene lookup returns CDR1 KGHSH and CDR2 LQKENI. This CDR3 has 13 amino acids. Here the CDR3 reads CASSPQMGNTIYF. The CDR3 bases are TGTGCCAGCTCACCGCAGATGGGAAACACCATATATTTT. The whole variable domain, filled in from reference TRBV18 and TRBJ1-3, reads NAGVMQNPRHLVRRRGQEARLRCSPMKGHSHVYWYRQLPEEGLKFMVYLQKENIIDESGMPKERFSAEFPKEGPSILRIQQVVRGDSAAYFCASSPQMGNTIYFGEGSWLTVV.

This sequence joins TRBV7-9 and TRBJ1-1; TRBD1 is a possible D gene (6 bases). There are 15 residues in the CDR3. V was cut by 5 bases and J by 0 bases, with 13 bases left in between. In germline, CDR1 is SEHNR, CDR2 FQNEAQ (reference sequence). CDR3: CASSPGEGMNTEAFF. CDR3 nucleotide sequence: TGTGCCAGCAGCCCAGGGGAGGGGATGAACACTGAAGCTTTCTTT.

The chain uses TRBV3-1 (or the pseudogene TRBV3-2) and TRBJ1-6, with 8 bases aligning to TRBD1. Trimming cost V 6 bases and J 4 bases; bases outside gene matches: 2. CDR3 length: 14 amino acids. The germline V gene has CDR1 LGHDT and CDR2 YNNKEL (reference sequence). CDR3 in DNA: TGTGCCAGCAGGGGACAGGTGTATAATTCACCCCTCCACTTT. Encoded protein: CASRGQVYNSPLHF.

The chain is built from TRBV10-3 and TRBJ1-3; 9 nucleotides match TRBD1. The germline gives CDR1 ENHRY, CDR2 SYGVKD. The CDR3 sequence is 13 residues long. V gave up 8 bases and J gave up 3 bases; unmatched junction bases: 2. Here the CDR3 reads CAIGTGFGNTIYF. The DNA for the CDR3 is TGTGCCATCGGGACAGGGTTTGGAAACACCATATATTTT.

The gene calls are TRBV7-2 and TRBJ2-2; 8 bases are shared with TRBD1. This CDR3 spans 17 amino acids. CDR1 is SGHTA, CDR2 FQGNSA, per germline. Losses at the gene ends were 4 bases for V and 5 bases for J; bases not matched to a gene: 12. CDR3 in DNA: TGTGCCAGCAGCTATCGCCGGACAGGGATTTATACCGGGGAGCTGTTTTTT. Encoded protein: CASSYRRTGIYTGELFF.

The V call is TRBV2, the J call TRBJ1-2, with TRBD1 as a possible D gene (6 bases). Deletions cut 1 base from V and 5 bases from J, with 14 bases between. There are 15 residues in the CDR3. From germline, CDR1 is SNHLY and CDR2 FYNNEI. The CDR3 is CASSEVRAGVYGYTF. The CDR3 DNA reads TGTGCCAGCAGTGAAGTACGGGCAGGGGTTTATGGCTACACCTTC.

V usage is TRBV7-9 and J usage is TRBJ2-5; TRBD2 aligns across 7 bases. Germline CDR1 and CDR2: SEHNR and FQNEAQ (reference sequence). The V and J ends lost 5 bases and 3 bases, in that order; junction bases with no gene match: 15. The CDR3 spans 17 residues. CDR3 amino acids: CASSHPGREYPKETQYF. Here the CDR3 DNA reads TGTGCCAGCAGCCACCCGGGGCGGGAGTATCCTAAAGAGACCCAGTACTTC.

V is TRBV6-2 or TRBV6-3 and J is TRBJ1-6; 9 nucleotides agree with TRBD1. J lost 7 bases, V lost 4 bases, and 2 bases had no gene match. Germline CDR1 reads MNHEY; CDR2 reads SVGEGT. This CDR3 has 14 amino acids. The CDR3 nucleotides are TGTGCCAGCAGTTCCGGGACAGGGAATTCACCCCTCCACTTT. Its protein is CASSSGTGNSPLHF.

This chain joins TRBV19 and TRBJ1-1, with 10 bases identical to TRBD1. J lost 12 bases, V lost 1 base, and 8 bases had no gene match. From germline, CDR1 is LNHDA and CDR2 SQIVND (reference sequence). This CDR3 is built from 14 residues. CDR3 bases: TGTGCCAGTAGTATAGTCCGCGGACAGGGGGAATCTTTCTTT. It specifies CASSIVRGQGESFF.

J is TRBJ1-4 and V is TRBV7-6; perhaps TRBD1 as D (6 bases). With 3 bases removed from V and 8 bases from J, the gap between germline ends came to 28 bases. The length of the CDR3 is 19 residues. CDR1 is SGHVS, CDR2 FNYEAQ, per germline. The CDR3 region is CASSLSLSGQPMGFEKLFF. The CDR3 DNA reads TGTGCCAGCAGCTTGAGTTTATCGGGACAACCCATGGGATTCGAAAAACTGTTTTTT.

The rearrangement links TRBV7-8 to TRBJ2-7, with 10 bases aligning to TRBD2. V gave up 5 bases and J gave up 0 bases; unmatched junction bases: 7. In germline, CDR1 is SGHVS, CDR2 FQNEAQ. CDR3 length: 16 residues. In DNA, the CDR3 is TGTGCCAGCAGCGGGGGGGGGACTAGCGTCTCCTACGAGCAGTACGTC. Residues: CASSGGGTSVSYEQYV.

The gene calls are TRBV19 and TRBJ1-5; no firm D call. The CDR3 runs to 15 residues. Germline V lookup: CDR1 LNHDA, CDR2 SQIVND (reference sequence). Trimming removed 7 bases at V and 2 bases at J, with 15 bases between. The CDR3 DNA is TGTGCCAGTACCCCTCCCCGCCCGGGCAATCAGCCCCAGCATTTT. Its protein product is CASTPPRPGNQPQHF.

This clone has only one observation. V and J are TRBV3-1 (or the pseudogene TRBV3-2) and TRBJ2-7, with TRBD2 matching over 14 bases. Germline lookup yields CDR1 LGHDT and CDR2 YNNKEL (reference sequence). V was clipped by 4 bases and J by 3 bases; unmatched bases: 2. CDR3 length: 15 amino acids. The CDR3 reads CASSPGLAGVYEQYV. Written as DNA, the CDR3 is TGTGCCAGCAGCCCGGGACTAGCGGGAGTCTACGAGCAGTACGTC.

The V and J genes are TRBV28 and TRBJ1-2, with D unclear. The CDR3 consists of 15 residues. The germline V and J ends were trimmed by 8 bases and 0 bases, with 16 bases remaining between them. Germline V gene data show CDR1 as MDHEN and CDR2 as SYDVKM. The CDR3 protein is CASSKRRATNYGYTF. As DNA, the CDR3 is TGTGCCAGCTCAAAGCGGAGGGCCACTAACTATGGCTACACCTTC.

This clone was observed a single time. The chain has TRBV2 and TRBJ2-3; the match to TRBD2 covers 10 bases. Trimming took 11 bases from V and 2 from J; bases not matched to a gene: 7. The CDR3 extends over 14 amino acids. Germline V gives CDR1 SNHLY, CDR2 FYNNEI. This CDR3 is CAGVGLAVTDTQYF. The CDR3 DNA reads as TGTGCCGGGGTTGGACTAGCGGTCACAGATACGCAGTATTTT.

The chain joins TRBV4-1 to TRBJ2-1; D may be TRBD1 (5 bases). This CDR3 spans 15 amino acids. The ends were cut back, 4 bases at V and 0 bases at J, with 10 bases in the middle. Germline V gives CDR1 MGHRA, CDR2 YSYEKL. This chain's CDR3 is CASSPRAISYNEQFF. CDR3 bases: TGCGCCAGCAGCCCCAGGGCTATCTCCTACAATGAGCAGTTCTTC.

Note on this clone: At one of its ends the junction is not consistent with the germline gene, which may arise from a read error. V and J are TRBV6-6 and TRBJ1-6; a possible D gene is TRBD1 (5 bases). This CDR3 region has 15 residues. Per germline, CDR1 MNHNY and CDR2 SVGAGI (reference sequence). This CDR3 is CASSHSQGERSPLHF. The DNA for the CDR3 is TGTGCCAGCAGTCACTCTCAGGGTGAACGATCACCCCTCCACTTT.

CDR3 protein: CASKLGRSGNTEAFF. The DNA for the CDR3 is TGTGCCAGTAAACTGGGTCGCTCAGGGAACACTGAAGCTTTCTTT. The V gene is TRBV19, the J gene TRBJ1-1; D ambiguous. The CDR3 extends over 15 amino acids. From germline, CDR1 is LNHDA and CDR2 SQIVND (reference sequence). V dropped 7 bases and J dropped 1 base, with 16 bases sitting between them. Using reference TRBV19 and TRBJ1-1 for the parts outside the CDR3, the full variable domain is DGGITQSPKYLFRKEGQNVTLSCEQNLNHDAMYWYRQDPGQGLRLIYYSQIVNDFQKGDIAEGYSVSREKKESFPLTVTSAQKNPTAFYLCASKLGRSGNTEAFFGQGTRLTVV.

This chain uses TRBV7-9 with TRBJ2-1; 9 bases are a match to TRBD2. With 3 bases clipped from V and 8 bases from J, the junction kept 11 bases outside the gene matches. The CDR3 extends over 16 amino acids. Germline-derived CDR1 and CDR2 are SEHNR and FQNEAQ (reference sequence). The CDR3 nucleotides are TGTGCCAGCAGCTTTTTAAACGGACTAGCGACGGATGAGCAGTTCTTC. This codes for CASSFLNGLATDEQFF.

V usage is TRBV11-2 and J usage is TRBJ1-2; TRBD1 matches 8 bases. Per the germline V gene, CDR1 is SGHAT and CDR2 is FQNNGV. This CDR3 has 14 residues. V lost 5 bases, J lost 3 bases, and 5 bases stayed unmatched. The CDR3 sequence is CASSATGVDYGYTF. DNA of the CDR3: TGTGCCAGCAGCGCGACAGGGGTGGACTATGGCTACACCTTC.